This T cell receptor beta chain stems from a study of blood T cells in healthy people across ages. Findings and caveats of the study: Percentage of naive T cells showed a strong correlation with TCR beta diversity.

Looked up from germline, CDR1 is SGHRS and CDR2 is YFSETQ. CDR3 length: 11 residues. Each donor was a healthy Caucasian individual from Russia, aged roughly 6 to 100. Researchers isolated at least 7 million PBMCs per sample. The second PCR ran roughly 7 to 12 cycles with a sample-barcoded 5' primer and J-beta primers. TCRdb called the 5' RACE reads again in MiXCR, with one record for every CDR3 protein. The table shows roughly 550,000 distinct CDR3 sequences, with approximately 25% occurring only once. As concerns this clonotype: Its antigen is not identified. Germline is not matched at one junction end, which may reflect a read error.

A further study also used this sample, focusing on T cells of mothers and their children. That paper states: The shaping of TCR recombination output by thymic selection is similar in related and unrelated pairs.

The source of this sequence is a boy between 5 and 17 years old in good health. V gene TRBV5-1 combines with J gene TRBJ2-5, with D possibly being TRBD1 (6 bases). Input material: blood. The CDR3 coding sequence is TGCGCCAGCAGCGTAGAGGGACATCCGGTCTTC. This sequence encodes CASSVEGHPVF. The variable domain in full, completed from reference TRBV5-1 and TRBJ2-5, reads KAGVTQTPRYLIKTRGQQVTLSCSPISGHRSVSWYQQTPGQGLQFLFEYFSETQRNKGNFPGRFSGRQFSNSRSEMNVSTLELGDSALYLCASSVEGHPVFGPGTRLLVL.